This T cell receptor (beta chain) was sequenced for a study of HIV-infected patients and healthy controls. MiXCR, applied by TCRdb to the 5' RACE reads, yields one record per CDR3 protein. Among approximately 64,000 distinct CDR3 sequences listed, roughly a fifth were seen once. With V trimmed by 3 bases and J by 4 bases, 12 bases remained unmatched. This CDR3 is 17 amino acids long. Germline-derived CDR1 and CDR2 are KGHDR and SFDVKD. This clonotype has only one observation. This sequence joins TRBV24-1 and TRBJ1-2; 8 bases align to TRBD1. The sample was CD4+ T cells from blood. This TCR was sampled from a human donor in good health. CDR3 sequence (DNA): TGTGCCACCAGTGATCGCCCCGGGACAGGAACTTTCTATGGCTACACCTTC. This translates into CATSDRPGTGTFYGYTF.